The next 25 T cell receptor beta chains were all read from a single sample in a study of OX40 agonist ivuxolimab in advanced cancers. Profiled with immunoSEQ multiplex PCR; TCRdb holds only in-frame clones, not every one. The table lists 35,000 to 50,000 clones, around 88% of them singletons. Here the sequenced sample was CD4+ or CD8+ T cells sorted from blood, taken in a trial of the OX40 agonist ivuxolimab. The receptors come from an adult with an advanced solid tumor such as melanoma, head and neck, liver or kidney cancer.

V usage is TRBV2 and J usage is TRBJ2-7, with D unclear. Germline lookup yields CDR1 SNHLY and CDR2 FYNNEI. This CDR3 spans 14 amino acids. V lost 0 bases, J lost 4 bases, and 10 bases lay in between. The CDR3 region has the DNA TGTGCCAGCAGTGAAGCGCTTATGGGATACGAGCAGTACGTC. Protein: CASSEALMGYEQYV.

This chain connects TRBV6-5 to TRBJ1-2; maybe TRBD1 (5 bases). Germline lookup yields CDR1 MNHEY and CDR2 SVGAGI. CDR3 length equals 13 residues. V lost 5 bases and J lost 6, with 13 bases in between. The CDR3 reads CASSTGWDHGYTF. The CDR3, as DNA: TGTGCCAGCAGTACCGGGTGGGACCATGGCTACACCTTC.

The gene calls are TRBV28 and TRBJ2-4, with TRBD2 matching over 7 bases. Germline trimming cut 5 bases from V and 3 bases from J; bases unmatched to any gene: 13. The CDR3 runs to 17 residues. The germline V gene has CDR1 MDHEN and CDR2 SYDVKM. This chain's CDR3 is CASSPRENGQVKNIQYF. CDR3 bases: TGTGCCAGCAGTCCGCGGGAGAACGGCCAGGTCAAAAACATTCAGTACTTC. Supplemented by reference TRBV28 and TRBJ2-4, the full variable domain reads DVKVTQSSRYLVKRTGEKVFLECVQDMDHENMFWYRQDPGLGLRLIYFSYDVKMKEKGDIPEGYSVSREKKERFSLILESASTNQTSMYLCASSPRENGQVKNIQYFGAGTRLSVL.

CDR3 bases: TGTGCCAGCAGCGACATAGGGGACTTAGCCAAAAACATTCAGTACTTC. Its protein is CASSDIGDLAKNIQYF. The chain employs TRBV2 and TRBJ2-4, with D possibly matching TRBD2 (6 bases). The germline CDR1 and CDR2 sequences are SNHLY and FYNNEI. V was cut by 6 bases and J by 0 bases, with 15 bases left in between. This CDR3 contains 16 residues.

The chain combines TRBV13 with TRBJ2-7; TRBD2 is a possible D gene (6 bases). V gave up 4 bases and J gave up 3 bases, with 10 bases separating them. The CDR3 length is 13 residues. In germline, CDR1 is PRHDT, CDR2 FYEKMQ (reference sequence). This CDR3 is CASSSNSGYEQYF. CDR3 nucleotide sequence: TGTGCCAGCAGCTCAAATAGCGGCTACGAGCAGTACTTC. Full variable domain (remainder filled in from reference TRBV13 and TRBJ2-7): AAGVIQSPRHLIKEKRETATLKCYPIPRHDTVYWYQQGPGQDPQFLISFYEKMQSDKGSIPDRFSAQQFSDYHSELNMSSLELGDSALYFCASSSNSGYEQYFGPGTRLTVT.

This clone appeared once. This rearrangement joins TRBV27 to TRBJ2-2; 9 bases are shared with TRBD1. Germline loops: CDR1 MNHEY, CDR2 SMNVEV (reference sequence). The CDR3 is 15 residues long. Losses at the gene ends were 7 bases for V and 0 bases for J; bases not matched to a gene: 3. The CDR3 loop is CASTGDRANTGELFF. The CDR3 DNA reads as TGTGCCAGCACCGGGGACAGGGCGAACACCGGGGAGCTGTTTTTT.

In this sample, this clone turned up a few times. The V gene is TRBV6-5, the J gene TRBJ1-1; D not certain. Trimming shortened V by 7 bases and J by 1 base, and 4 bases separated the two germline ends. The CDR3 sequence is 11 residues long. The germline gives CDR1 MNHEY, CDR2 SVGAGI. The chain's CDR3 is CASMKNTEAFF. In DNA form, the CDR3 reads TGTGCCAGCATGAAGAACACTGAAGCTTTCTTT.

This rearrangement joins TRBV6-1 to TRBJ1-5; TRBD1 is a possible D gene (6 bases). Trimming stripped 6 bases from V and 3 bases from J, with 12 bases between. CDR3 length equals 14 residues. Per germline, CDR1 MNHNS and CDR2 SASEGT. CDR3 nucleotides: TGTGCCAGCAGCGAAAGGGGGTCCAATCAGCCCCAGCATTTT. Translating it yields CASSERGSNQPQHF.

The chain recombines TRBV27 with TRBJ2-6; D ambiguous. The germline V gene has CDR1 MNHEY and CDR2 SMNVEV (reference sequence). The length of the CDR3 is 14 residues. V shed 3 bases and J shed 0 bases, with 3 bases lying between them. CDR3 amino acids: CASSFISGANVLTF. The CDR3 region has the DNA TGTGCCAGCAGTTTCATCTCTGGGGCCAACGTCCTGACTTTC.

The CDR3 bases are TGTGCCAGCAGAGAAACCGGGACAGGGAGGAGGAACACTGAAGCTTTCTTT. Its translation is CASRETGTGRRNTEAFF. This sequence joins TRBV7-8 and TRBJ1-1, with 9 bases matching TRBD1. The CDR3 sequence is 17 residues long. Germline loops: CDR1 SGHVS, CDR2 FQNEAQ. With 6 bases clipped from V and 1 base from J, the junction kept 12 bases outside the gene matches. Together with reference TRBV7-8 and TRBJ1-1, the CDR3 gives the full variable domain: GAGVSQSPRYKVAKRGQDVALRCDPISGHVSLFWYQQALGQGPEFLTYFQNEAQLDKSGLPSDRFFAERPEGSVSTLKIQRTQQEDSAVYLCASRETGTGRRNTEAFFGQGTRLTVV.

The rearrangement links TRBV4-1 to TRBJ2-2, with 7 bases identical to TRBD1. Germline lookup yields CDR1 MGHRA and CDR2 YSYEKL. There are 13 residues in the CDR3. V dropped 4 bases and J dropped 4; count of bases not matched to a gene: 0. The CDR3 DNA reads TGCGCCAGCAGCCCAGGGGGCACCGGGGAGCTGTTTTTT. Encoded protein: CASSPGGTGELFF.

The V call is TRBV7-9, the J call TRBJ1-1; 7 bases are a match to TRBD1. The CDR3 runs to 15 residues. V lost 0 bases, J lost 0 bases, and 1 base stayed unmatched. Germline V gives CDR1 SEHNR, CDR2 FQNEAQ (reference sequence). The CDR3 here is CASSLATGMNTEAFF. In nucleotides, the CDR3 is TGTGCCAGCAGCTTAGCGACAGGGATGAACACTGAAGCTTTCTTT.

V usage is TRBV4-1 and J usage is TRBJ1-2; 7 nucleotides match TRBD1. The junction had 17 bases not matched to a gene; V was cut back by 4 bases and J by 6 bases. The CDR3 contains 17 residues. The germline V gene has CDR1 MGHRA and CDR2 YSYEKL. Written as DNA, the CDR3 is TGCGCCAGCAGCCTCTTTGGGGTTGGAACAGGGGAGGATGGCTACACCTTC. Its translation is CASSLFGVGTGEDGYTF.

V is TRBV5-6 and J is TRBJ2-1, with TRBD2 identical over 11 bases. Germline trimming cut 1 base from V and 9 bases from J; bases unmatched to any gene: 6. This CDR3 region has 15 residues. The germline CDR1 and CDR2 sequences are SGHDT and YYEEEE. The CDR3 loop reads CASSLIAGGVGEQFF. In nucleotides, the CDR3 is TGTGCCAGCAGCTTGATAGCGGGAGGGGTAGGTGAGCAGTTCTTC.

CDR3 region: CASTRLAGGQETQYF. In nucleotides, the CDR3 is TGTGCCAGCACACGACTAGCGGGAGGCCAAGAGACCCAGTACTTC. The chain joins TRBV27 to TRBJ2-5; 13 bases match TRBD2. There are 15 residues in the CDR3. Trimming at V came to 7 bases and at J to 1 base, leaving 3 bases not matched to a gene. Germline V gives CDR1 MNHEY, CDR2 SMNVEV (reference sequence).

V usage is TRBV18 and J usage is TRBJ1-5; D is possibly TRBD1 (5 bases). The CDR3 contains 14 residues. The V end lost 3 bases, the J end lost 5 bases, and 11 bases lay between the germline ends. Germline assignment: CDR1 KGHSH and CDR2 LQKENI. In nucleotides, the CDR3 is TGTGCCAGCTCACCGGCAGGGATGGATCAGCCCCAGCATTTT. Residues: CASSPAGMDQPQHF.

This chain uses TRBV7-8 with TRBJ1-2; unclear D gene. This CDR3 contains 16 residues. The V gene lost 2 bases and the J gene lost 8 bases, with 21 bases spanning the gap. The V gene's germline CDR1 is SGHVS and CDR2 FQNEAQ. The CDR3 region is CASSLSPAERWRGYTF. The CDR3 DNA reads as TGTGCCAGCAGCTTATCCCCCGCCGAGAGATGGCGAGGCTACACCTTC.

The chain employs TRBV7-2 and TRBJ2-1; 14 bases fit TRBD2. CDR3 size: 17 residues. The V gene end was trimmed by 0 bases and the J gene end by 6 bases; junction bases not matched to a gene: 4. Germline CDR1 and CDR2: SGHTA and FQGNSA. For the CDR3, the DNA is TGTGCCAGCAGCTTAGCGCCCGGACTAGCGGGAGGCAATGAGCAGTTCTTC. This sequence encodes CASSLAPGLAGGNEQFF.

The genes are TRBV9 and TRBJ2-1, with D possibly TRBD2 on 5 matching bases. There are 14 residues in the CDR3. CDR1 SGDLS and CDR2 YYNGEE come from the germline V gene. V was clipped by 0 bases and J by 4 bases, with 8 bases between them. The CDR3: CASSVGTLYNEQFF. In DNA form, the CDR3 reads TGTGCCAGCAGCGTAGGGACTCTATACAATGAGCAGTTCTTC.

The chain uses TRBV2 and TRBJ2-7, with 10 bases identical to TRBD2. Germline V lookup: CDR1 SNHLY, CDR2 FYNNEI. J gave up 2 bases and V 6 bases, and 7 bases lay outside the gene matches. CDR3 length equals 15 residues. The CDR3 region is CASREGLAITYEQYF. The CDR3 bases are TGTGCCAGCAGGGAGGGACTAGCGATTACCTACGAGCAGTACTTC.

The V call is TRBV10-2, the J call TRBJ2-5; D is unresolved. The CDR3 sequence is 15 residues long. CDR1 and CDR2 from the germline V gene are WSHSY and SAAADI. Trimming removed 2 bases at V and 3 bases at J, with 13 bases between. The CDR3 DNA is TGCGCCAGCAGTGAGCCAGGAAACTTAAAAGAGACCCAGTACTTC. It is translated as CASSEPGNLKETQYF.

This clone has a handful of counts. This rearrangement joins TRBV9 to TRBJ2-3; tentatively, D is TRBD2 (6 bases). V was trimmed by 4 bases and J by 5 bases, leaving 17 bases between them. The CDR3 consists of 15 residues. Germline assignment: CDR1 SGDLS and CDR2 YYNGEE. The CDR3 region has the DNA TGTGCCAGCAGCCCCCAGCTAGCGTCGATAGATACGCAGTATTTT. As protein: CASSPQLASIDTQYF.

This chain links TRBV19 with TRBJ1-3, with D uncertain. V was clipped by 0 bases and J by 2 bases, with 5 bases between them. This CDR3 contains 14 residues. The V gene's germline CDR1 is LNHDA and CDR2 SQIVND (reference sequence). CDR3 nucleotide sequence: TGTGCCAGTAGTATAGATACAGCTGGAAACACCATATATTTT. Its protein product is CASSIDTAGNTIYF.

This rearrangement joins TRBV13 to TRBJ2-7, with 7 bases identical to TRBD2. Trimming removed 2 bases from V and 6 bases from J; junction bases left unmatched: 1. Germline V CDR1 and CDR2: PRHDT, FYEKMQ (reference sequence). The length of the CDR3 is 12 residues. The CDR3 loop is CASSLREGEQYV. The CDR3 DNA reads TGTGCCAGCAGCTTAAGGGAGGGCGAGCAGTACGTC.

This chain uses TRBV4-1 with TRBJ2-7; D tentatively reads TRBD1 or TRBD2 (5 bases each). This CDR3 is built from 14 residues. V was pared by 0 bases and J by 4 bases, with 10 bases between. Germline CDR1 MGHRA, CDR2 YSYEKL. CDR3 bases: TGCGCCAGCAGCCAAGACGGGGCTCGGTACGAGCAGTACTTC. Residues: CASSQDGARYEQYF.